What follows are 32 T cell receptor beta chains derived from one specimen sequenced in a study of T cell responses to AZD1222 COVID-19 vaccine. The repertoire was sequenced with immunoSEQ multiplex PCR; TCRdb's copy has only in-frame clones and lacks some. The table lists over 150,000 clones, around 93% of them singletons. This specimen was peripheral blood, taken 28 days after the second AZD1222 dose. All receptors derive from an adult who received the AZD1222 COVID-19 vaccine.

The CDR3 nucleotides are TGTGCCAGTAGTATGGGGAGAGAGGTCACTGAAGCTTTCTTT. Its protein product is CASSMGREVTEAFF. This chain joins TRBV19 and TRBJ1-1; D gene ambiguous. Germline CDR1 reads LNHDA; CDR2 reads SQIVND (reference sequence). V gave up 3 bases and J gave up 4 bases, with 12 bases separating them. This CDR3 region has 14 residues.

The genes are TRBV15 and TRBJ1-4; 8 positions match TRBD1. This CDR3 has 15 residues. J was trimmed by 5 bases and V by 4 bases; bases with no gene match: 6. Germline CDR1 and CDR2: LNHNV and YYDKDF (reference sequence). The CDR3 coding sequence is TGTGCCACCAGCACCTACAGGGGGAGAAATGAAAAACTGTTTTTT. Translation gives CATSTYRGRNEKLFF.

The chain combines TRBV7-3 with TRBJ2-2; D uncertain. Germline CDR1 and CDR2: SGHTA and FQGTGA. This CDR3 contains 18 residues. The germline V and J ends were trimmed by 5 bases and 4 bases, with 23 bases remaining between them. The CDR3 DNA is TGTGCCAGCAGCCTCAGAGGTCGTAAGTTGTGGTCCACCGGGGAGCTGTTTTTT. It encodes CASSLRGRKLWSTGELFF.

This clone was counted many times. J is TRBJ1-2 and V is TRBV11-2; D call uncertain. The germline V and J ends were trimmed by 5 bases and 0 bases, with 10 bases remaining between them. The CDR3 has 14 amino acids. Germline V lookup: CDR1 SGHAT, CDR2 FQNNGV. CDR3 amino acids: CASSQNTANYGYTF. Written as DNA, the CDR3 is TGTGCCAGCAGCCAGAATACAGCTAACTATGGCTACACCTTC.

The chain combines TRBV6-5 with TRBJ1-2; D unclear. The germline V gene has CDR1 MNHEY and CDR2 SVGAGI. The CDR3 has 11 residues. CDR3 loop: CASAPNYGYTF. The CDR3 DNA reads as TGTGCTTCGGCCCCTAACTATGGCTACACCTTC.

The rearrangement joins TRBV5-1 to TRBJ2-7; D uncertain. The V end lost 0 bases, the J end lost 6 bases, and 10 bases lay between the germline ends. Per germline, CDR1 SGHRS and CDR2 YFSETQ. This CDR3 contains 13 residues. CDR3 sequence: CASSLGVFPEQYF. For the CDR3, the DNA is TGCGCCAGCAGCTTGGGGGTGTTCCCCGAGCAGTACTTC.

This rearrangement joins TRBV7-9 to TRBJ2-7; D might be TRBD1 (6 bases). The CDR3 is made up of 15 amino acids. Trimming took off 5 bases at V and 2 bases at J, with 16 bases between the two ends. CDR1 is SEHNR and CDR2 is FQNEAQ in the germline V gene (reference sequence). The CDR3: CASSGGQRKPYEQYF. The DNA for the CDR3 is TGTGCCAGCAGCGGAGGACAGCGAAAACCCTACGAGCAGTACTTC.

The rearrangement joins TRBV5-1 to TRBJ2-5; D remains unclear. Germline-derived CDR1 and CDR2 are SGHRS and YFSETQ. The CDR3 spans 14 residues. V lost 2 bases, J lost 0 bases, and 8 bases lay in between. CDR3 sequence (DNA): TGCGCCAGCAGCTTCCTAGGTAACCAAGAGACCCAGTACTTC. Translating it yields CASSFLGNQETQYF. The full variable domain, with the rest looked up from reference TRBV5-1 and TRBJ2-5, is KAGVTQTPRYLIKTRGQQVTLSCSPISGHRSVSWYQQTPGQGLQFLFEYFSETQRNKGNFPGRFSGRQFSNSRSEMNVSTLELGDSALYLCASSFLGNQETQYFGPGTRLLVL.

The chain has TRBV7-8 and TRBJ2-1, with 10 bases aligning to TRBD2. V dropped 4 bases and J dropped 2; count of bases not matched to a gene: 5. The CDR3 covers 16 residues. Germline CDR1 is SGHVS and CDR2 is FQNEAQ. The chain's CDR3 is CASSWRTSGAYNEQFF. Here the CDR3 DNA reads TGTGCCAGCAGCTGGCGGACTAGCGGAGCCTACAATGAGCAGTTCTTC.

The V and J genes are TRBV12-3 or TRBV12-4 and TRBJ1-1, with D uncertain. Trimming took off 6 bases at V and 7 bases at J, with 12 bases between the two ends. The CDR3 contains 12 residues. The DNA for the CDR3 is TGTGCCAGCAGCTTGGGCGGAAATGAAGCTTTCTTT. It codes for CASSLGGNEAFF.

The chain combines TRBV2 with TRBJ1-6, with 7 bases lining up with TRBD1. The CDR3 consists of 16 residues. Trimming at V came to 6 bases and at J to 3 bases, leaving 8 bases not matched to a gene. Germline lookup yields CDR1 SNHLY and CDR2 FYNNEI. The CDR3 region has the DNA TGTGCCAGCAGCGACCCGACAGGGATCTATAATTCACCCCTCCACTTT. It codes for CASSDPTGIYNSPLHF.

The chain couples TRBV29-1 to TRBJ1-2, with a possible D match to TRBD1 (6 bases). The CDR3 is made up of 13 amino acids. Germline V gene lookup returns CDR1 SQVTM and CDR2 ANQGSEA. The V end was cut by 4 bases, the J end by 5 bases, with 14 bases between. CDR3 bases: TGCAGCGTTGTGGGCACAGGGTCTTATGGCTACACCTTC. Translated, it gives CSVVGTGSYGYTF.

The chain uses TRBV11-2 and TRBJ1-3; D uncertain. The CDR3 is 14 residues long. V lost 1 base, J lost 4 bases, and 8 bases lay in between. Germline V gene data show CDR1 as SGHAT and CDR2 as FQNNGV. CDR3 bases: TGTGCCAGCAGCTTAGGGCTCGGGGGAAACACCATATATTTT. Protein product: CASSLGLGGNTIYF.

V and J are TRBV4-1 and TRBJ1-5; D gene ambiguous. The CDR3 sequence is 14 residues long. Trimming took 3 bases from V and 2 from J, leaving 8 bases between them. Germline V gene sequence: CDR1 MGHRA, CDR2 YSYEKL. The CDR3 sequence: CASSHEARNQPQHF. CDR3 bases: TGCGCCAGCAGCCACGAGGCTCGCAATCAGCCCCAGCATTTT.

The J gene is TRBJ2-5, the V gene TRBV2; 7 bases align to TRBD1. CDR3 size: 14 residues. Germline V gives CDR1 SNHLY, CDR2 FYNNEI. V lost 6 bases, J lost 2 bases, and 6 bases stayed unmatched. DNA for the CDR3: TGTGCCAGCAGGGGGACAGCGAATCAAGAGACCCAGTACTTC. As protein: CASRGTANQETQYF.

The CDR3 region is CATSREAGLRIGGELFF. The CDR3 region has the DNA TGTGCCACCAGCAGAGAGGCGGGTCTGAGGATCGGCGGGGAGCTGTTTTTT. This rearrangement joins TRBV15 to TRBJ2-2, with D possibly being TRBD2 (5 bases). This CDR3 region has 17 residues. Trimming removed 0 bases from V and 7 bases from J, with 18 bases in between. Germline values: CDR1 LNHNV, CDR2 YYDKDF (reference sequence).

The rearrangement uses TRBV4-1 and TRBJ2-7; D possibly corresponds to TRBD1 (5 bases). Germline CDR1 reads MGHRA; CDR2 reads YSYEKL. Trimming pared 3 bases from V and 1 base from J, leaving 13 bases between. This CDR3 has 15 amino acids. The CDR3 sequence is CASSQGRPGSYEQYF. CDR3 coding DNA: TGCGCCAGCAGCCAGGGCCGCCCAGGGTCCTACGAGCAGTACTTC.

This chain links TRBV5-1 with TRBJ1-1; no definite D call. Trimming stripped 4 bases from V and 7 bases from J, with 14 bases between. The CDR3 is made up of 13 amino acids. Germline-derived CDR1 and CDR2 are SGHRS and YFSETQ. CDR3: CASSQDPHGEAFF. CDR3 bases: TGCGCCAGCAGCCAGGACCCCCACGGTGAAGCTTTCTTT.

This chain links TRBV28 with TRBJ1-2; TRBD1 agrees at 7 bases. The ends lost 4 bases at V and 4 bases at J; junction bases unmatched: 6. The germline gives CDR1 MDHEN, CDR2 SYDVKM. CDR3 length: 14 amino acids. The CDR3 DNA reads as TGTGCCAGCAGTTCCTTCGCAGGGGGCTATGGCTACACCTTC. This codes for CASSSFAGGYGYTF.

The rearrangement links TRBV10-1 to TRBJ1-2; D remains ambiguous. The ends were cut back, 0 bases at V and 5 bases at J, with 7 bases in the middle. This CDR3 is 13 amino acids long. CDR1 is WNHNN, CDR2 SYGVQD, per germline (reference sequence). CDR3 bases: TGCGCCAGCAGTGAGTCAGCAGAGTATGGCTACACCTTC. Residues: CASSESAEYGYTF.

This chain's CDR3 is CASQGRVEAFF. As DNA, the CDR3 is TGTGCCAGCCAAGGGAGGGTAGAAGCTTTCTTT. The chain links TRBV3-1 (or the pseudogene TRBV3-2) to TRBJ1-1; D is ambiguous. CDR1 is LGHDT, CDR2 YNNKEL, per germline (reference sequence). This CDR3 contains 11 residues. Between the trimmed V and J ends, which lost 8 bases and 8 bases, there was a span of 12 bases.

This CDR3 reads CASRSGGYPRETQYF. CDR3 sequence (DNA): TGTGCCAGTAGAAGCGGGGGATACCCTCGGGAGACCCAGTACTTC. The chain links TRBV19 to TRBJ2-5, with 8 bases lining up with TRBD2. Germline V gene lookup returns CDR1 LNHDA and CDR2 SQIVND (reference sequence). After removal of 6 bases from V and 5 bases from J, the junction contained 11 bases not matched to a gene. The CDR3 is 15 amino acids.

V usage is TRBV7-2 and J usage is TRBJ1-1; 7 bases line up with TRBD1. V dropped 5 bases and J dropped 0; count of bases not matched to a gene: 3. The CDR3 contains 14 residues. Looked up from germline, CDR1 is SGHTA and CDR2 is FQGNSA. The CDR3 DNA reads TGTGCCAGCAGCCCCACAGGGGTGAACACTGAAGCTTTCTTT. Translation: CASSPTGVNTEAFF. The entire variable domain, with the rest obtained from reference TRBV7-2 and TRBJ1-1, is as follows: GAGVSQSPSNKVTEKGKDVELRCDPISGHTALYWYRQSLGQGLEFLIYFQGNSAPDKSGLPSDRFSAERTGGSVSTLTIQRTQQEDSAVYLCASSPTGVNTEAFFGQGTRLTVV.

The CDR3 loop is CASSHPGSNEQFF. Written as DNA, the CDR3 is TGCGCCAGCAGCCACCCGGGGAGTAATGAGCAGTTCTTC. The chain couples TRBV5-1 to TRBJ2-1, with D perhaps matching TRBD2 (5 bases). V was shortened by 4 bases and J by 7 bases, with 12 bases between the two germline ends. The CDR3 consists of 13 residues. Germline assignment: CDR1 SGHRS and CDR2 YFSETQ.

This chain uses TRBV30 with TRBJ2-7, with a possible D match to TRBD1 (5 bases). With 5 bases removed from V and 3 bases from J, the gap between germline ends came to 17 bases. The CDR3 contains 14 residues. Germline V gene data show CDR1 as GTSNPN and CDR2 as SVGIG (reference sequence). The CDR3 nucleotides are TGTGCCTGGGGGCTAACCGCAGGGAACTACGAGCAGTACTTC. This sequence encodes CAWGLTAGNYEQYF. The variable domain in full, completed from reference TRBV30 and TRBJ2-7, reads SQTIHQWPATLVQPVGSPLSLECTVEGTSNPNLYWYRQAAGRGLQLLFYSVGIGQISSEVPQNLSASRPQDRQFILSSKKLLLSDSGFYLCAWGLTAGNYEQYFGPGTRLTVT.

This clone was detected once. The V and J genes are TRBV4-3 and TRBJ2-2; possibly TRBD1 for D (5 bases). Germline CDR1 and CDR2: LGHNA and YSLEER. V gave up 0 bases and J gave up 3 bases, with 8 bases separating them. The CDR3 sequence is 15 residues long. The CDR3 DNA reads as TGCGCCAGCAGCCAAGACAGGGTCTACACCGGGGAGCTGTTTTTT. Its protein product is CASSQDRVYTGELFF.

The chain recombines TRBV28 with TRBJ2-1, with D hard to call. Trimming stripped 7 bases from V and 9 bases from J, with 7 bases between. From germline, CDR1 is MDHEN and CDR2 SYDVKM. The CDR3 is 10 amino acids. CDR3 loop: CASIGGEQFF. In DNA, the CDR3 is TGTGCCAGCATCGGCGGTGAGCAGTTCTTC.

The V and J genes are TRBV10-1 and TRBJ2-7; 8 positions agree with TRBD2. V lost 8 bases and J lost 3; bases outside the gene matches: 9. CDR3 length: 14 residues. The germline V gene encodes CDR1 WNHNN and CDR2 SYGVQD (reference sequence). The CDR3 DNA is TGCGCCAGCGCCGACGGCGGGACTAGCTACGAGCAGTACTTC. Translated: CASADGGTSYEQYF.

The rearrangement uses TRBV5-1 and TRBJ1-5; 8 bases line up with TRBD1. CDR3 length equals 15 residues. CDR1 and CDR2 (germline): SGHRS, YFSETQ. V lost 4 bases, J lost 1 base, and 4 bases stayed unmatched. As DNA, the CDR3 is TGCGCCAGCAGCCCCACAGGGGGAAGCAATCAGCCCCAGCATTTT. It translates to CASSPTGGSNQPQHF.

CDR3 nucleotides: TGTGCCAGCAGCCCCTCCACTCAGCCCCAGCATTTT. Protein product: CASSPSTQPQHF. V gene TRBV6-2 or TRBV6-3 combines with J gene TRBJ1-5; D gene ambiguous. Per germline, CDR1 MNHEY and CDR2 SVGEGT. The CDR3 covers 12 residues. V was cut by 6 bases and J by 6 bases, with 9 bases left in between.

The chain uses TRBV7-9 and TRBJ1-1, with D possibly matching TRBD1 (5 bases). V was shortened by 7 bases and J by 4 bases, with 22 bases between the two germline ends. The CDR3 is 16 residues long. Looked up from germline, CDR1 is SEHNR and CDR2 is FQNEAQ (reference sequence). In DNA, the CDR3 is TGTGCCAGCATCCTCGAGGGGTTAGGGAGGGGCACTGAAGCTTTCTTT. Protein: CASILEGLGRGTEAFF.

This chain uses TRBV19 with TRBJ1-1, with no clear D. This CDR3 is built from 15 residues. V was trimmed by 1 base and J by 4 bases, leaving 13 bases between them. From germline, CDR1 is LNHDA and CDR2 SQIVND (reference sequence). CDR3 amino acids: CASSIANADPTEAFF. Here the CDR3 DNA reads TGTGCCAGTAGTATAGCTAACGCGGACCCCACTGAAGCTTTCTTT.